This section outlines one T cell receptor beta chain sequence together with its context. The data derive from a study of metastatic and nonmetastatic thyroid tumors. About the study: Patients with malignant and benign thyroid disease provided blood and tumor or nodule tissue, whose repertoires were compared.

All patients were untreated before thyroid surgery. TCRdb re-called the PCR reads with MiXCR. Of about 24,000 clones listed, 15% to 20% are singletons. V lost 4 bases and J 8 bases, leaving 20 bases between the germline ends. CDR1 and CDR2 from the germline V gene are DFQATT and SNEGSKA (reference sequence). The CDR3 totals 14 residues. The clonotype was recovered from a male donor with papillary thyroid cancer or a benign thyroid nodule (not recorded which). Some clones in this sample may be carry-over from other donors' samples. The sample consisted of blood. V usage is TRBV20-1 and J usage is TRBJ2-5; D is perhaps TRBD1 (6 bases). The CDR3 reads CSAIDVQGVDTQYF. The CDR3 DNA sequence: TGCAGTGCTATAGATGTACAGGGAGTCGATACCCAGTACTTC.